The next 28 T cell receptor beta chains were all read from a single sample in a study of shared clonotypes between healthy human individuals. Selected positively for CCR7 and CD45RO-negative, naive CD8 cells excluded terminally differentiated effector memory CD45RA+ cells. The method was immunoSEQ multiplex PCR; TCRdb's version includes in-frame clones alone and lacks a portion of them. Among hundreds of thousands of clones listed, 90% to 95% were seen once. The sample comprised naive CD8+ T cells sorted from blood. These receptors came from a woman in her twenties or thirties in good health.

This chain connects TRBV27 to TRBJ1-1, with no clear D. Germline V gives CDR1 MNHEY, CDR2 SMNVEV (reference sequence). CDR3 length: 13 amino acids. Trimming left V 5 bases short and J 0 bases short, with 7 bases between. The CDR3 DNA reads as TGTGCCAGCAGTCCAGTATTGAACACTGAAGCTTTCTTT. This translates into CASSPVLNTEAFF.

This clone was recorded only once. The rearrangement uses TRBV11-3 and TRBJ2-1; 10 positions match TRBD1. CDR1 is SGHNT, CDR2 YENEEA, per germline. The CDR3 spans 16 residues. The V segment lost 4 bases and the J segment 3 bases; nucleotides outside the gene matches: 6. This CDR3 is CASSSSDRGFYNEQFF. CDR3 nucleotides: TGTGCCAGCAGCTCCTCGGACAGGGGGTTCTACAATGAGCAGTTCTTC.

The CDR3 region is CASRRVAAHGYTF. The CDR3 region has the DNA TGTGCCAGCAGGCGGGTTGCCGCTCATGGCTACACCTTC. The chain carries TRBV27 and TRBJ1-2; D call uncertain. CDR1 and CDR2 (germline): MNHEY, SMNVEV (reference sequence). The CDR3 spans 13 residues. V was cut by 6 bases and J by 6 bases, with 14 bases left in between.

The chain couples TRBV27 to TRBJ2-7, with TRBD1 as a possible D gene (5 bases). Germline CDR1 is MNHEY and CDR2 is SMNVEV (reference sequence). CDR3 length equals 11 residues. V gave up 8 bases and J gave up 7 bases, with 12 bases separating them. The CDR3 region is CASRTSREQYF. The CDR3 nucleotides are TGTGCCAGCCGGACAAGCCGAGAGCAGTACTTC.

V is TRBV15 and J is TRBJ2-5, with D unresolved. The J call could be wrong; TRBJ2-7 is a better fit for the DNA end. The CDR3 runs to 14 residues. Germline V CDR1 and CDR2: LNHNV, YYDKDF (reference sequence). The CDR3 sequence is CATSRKHSSYEQYF. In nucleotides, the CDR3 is TGTGCCACCAGCAGAAAACACAGCTCCTACGAGCAGTACTTC.

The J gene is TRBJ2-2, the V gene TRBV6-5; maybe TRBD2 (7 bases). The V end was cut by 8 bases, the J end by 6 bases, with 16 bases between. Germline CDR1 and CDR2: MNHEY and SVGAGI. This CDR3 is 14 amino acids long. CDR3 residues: CASATKGGAGELFF. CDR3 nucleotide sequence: TGTGCCAGCGCCACCAAGGGGGGGGCCGGGGAGCTGTTTTTT.

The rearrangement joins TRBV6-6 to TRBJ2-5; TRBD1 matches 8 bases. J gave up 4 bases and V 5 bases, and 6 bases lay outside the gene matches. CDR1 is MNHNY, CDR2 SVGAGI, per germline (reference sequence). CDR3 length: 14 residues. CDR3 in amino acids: CASSADRGTETQYF. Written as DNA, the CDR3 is TGTGCCAGCAGTGCAGACAGGGGTACAGAGACCCAGTACTTC.

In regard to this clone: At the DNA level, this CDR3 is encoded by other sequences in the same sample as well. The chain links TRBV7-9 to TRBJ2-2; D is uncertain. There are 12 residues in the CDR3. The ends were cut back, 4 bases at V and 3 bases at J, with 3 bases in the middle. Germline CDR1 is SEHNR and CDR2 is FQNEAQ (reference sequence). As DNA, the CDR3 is TGTGCCAGCAGCTCTGACACCGGGGAGCTGTTTTTT. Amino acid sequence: CASSSDTGELFF.

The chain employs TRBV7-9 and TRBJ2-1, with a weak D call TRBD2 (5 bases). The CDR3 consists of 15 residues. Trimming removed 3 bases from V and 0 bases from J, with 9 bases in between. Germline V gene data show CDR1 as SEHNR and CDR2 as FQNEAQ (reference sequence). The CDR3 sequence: CASSFTGISYNEQFF. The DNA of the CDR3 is TGTGCCAGCAGCTTTACGGGAATCTCCTACAATGAGCAGTTCTTC.

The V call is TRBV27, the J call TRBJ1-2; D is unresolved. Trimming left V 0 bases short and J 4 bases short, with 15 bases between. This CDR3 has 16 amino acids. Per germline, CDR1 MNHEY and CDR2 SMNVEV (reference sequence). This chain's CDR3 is CASSLSFSWGTYGYTF. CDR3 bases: TGTGCCAGCAGTTTATCGTTTTCTTGGGGTACCTATGGCTACACCTTC.

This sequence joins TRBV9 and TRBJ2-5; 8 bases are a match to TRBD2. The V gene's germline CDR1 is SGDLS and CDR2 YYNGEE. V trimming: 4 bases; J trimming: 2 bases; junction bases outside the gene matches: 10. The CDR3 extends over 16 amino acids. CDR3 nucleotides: TGTGCCAGCAGCAATGGAGCGGGAGTCCAACAAGAGACCCAGTACTTC. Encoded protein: CASSNGAGVQQETQYF.

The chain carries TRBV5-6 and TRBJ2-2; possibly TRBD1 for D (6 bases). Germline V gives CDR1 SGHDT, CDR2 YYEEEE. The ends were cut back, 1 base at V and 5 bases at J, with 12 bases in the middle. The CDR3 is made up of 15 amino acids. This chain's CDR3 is CASSLTTGRTGELFF. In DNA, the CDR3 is TGTGCCAGCAGCTTGACTACAGGGCGGACCGGGGAGCTGTTTTTT.

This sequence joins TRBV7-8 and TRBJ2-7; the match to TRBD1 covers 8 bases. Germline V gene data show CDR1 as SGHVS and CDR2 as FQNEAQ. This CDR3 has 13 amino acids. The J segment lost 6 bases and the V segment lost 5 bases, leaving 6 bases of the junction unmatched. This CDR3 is CASSHGQGGEQYF. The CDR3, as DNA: TGTGCCAGCAGCCACGGACAGGGTGGCGAGCAGTACTTC.

The CDR3 region is CASSAPLSGRVSYNEQFF. CDR3 nucleotide sequence: TGTGCCAGCAGTGCCCCTTTAAGCGGGAGAGTGTCCTACAATGAGCAGTTCTTC. The chain combines TRBV6-1 with TRBJ2-1; TRBD2 matches at 8 bases. The CDR3 consists of 18 residues. The V gene end was trimmed by 4 bases and the J gene end by 1 base; junction bases not matched to a gene: 12. CDR1 and CDR2 (germline): MNHNS, SASEGT.

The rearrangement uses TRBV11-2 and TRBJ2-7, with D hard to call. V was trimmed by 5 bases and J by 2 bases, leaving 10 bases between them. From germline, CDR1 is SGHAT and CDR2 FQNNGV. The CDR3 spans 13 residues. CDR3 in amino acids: CASSRSMAYEQYF. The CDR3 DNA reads TGTGCCAGCAGCCGAAGTATGGCCTACGAGCAGTACTTC.

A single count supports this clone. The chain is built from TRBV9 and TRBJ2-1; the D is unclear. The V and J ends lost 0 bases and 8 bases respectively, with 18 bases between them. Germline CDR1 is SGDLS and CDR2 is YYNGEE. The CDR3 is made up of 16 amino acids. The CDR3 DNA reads TGTGCCAGCAGCGTAGCTATAGACGGATTGGGGTATGAGCAGTTCTTC. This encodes CASSVAIDGLGYEQFF. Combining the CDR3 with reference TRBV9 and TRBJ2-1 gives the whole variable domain DSGVTQTPKHLITATGQRVTLRCSPRSGDLSVYWYQQSLDQGLQFLIQYYNGEERAKGNILERFSAQQFPDLHSELNLSSLELGDSALYFCASSVAIDGLGYEQFFGPGTRLTVL.

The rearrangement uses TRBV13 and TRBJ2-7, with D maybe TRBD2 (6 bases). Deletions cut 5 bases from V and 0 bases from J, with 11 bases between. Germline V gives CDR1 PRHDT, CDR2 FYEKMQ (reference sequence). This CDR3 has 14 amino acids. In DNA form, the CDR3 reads TGTGCCAGCAGCCTCGGGACTGCCTCCTACGAGCAGTACTTC. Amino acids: CASSLGTASYEQYF.

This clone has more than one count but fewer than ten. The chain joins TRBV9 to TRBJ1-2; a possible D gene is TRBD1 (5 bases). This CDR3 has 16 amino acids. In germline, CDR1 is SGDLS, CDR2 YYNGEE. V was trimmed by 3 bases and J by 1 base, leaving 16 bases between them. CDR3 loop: CASSGYGAKLNYGYTF. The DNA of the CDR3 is TGTGCCAGCAGCGGCTACGGGGCGAAACTTAACTATGGCTACACCTTC.

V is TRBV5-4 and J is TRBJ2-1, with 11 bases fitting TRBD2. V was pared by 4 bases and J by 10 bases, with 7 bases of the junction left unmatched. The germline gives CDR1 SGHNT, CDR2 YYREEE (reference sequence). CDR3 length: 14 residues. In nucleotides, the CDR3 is TGTGCCAGCAGCACGGGACTAGCGGTCGGAGAGCAGTTCTTC. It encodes CASSTGLAVGEQFF.

For the CDR3, the DNA is TGTGCCAGTAGTATTTCGGCAGGGGCTTTCTACGAGCAGTACTTC. It encodes CASSISAGAFYEQYF. The V call is TRBV19, the J call TRBJ2-7; weak D call: TRBD1 (6 bases). V lost 3 bases to trimming and J lost 3 bases, with 15 bases between them. The CDR3 loop spans 15 amino acids. The V gene's germline CDR1 is LNHDA and CDR2 SQIVND (reference sequence).

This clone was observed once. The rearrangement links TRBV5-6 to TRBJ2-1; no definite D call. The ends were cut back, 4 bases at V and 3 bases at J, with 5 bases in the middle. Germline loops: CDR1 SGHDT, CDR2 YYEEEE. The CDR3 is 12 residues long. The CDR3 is CASSVSYNEQFF. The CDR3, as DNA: TGTGCCAGCAGCGTAAGCTACAATGAGCAGTTCTTC.

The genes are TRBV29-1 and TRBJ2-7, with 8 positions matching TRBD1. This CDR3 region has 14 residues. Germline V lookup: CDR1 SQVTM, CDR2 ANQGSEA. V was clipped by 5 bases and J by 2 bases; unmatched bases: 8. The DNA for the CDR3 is TGCAGCGTTCCGTCCGGGACAGGCCCCTACGAGCAGTACTTC. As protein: CSVPSGTGPYEQYF.

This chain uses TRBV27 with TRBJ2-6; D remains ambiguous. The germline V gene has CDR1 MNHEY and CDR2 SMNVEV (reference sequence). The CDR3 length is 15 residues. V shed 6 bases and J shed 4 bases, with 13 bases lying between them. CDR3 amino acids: CASSPIPGGANVLTF. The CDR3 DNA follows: TGTGCCAGCAGCCCGATCCCTGGGGGGGCCAACGTCCTGACTTTC.

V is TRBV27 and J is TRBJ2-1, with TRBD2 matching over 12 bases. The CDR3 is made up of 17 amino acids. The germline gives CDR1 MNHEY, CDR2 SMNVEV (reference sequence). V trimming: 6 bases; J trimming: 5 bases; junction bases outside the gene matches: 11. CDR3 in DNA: TGTGCCAGCAGCCTAGCGGGAGGGCCTATCTTGAACAATGAGCAGTTCTTC. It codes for CASSLAGGPILNNEQFF.

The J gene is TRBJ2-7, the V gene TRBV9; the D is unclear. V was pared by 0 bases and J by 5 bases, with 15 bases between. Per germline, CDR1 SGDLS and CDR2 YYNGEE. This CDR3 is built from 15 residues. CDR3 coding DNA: TGTGCCAGCAGCGTAGAAGATTTTGGCATGGACGAGCAGTACTTC. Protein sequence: CASSVEDFGMDEQYF.

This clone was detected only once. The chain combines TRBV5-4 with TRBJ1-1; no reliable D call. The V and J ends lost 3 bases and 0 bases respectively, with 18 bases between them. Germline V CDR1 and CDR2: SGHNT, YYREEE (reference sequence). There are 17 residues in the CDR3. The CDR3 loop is CASSYDIRSSMNTEAFF. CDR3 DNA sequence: TGTGCCAGCAGCTACGACATCAGGTCCTCTATGAACACTGAAGCTTTCTTT.

The CDR3 sequence is CASSSYLGAGFYNEQFF. In DNA form, the CDR3 reads TGTGCCAGCAGCTCGTACCTTGGTGCGGGATTCTACAATGAGCAGTTCTTC. V is TRBV11-2 and J is TRBJ2-1; a weak D match, TRBD2 (6 bases). This CDR3 has 17 amino acids. In germline, CDR1 is SGHAT, CDR2 FQNNGV. Trimming shortened V by 4 bases and J by 3 bases, and 19 bases separated the two germline ends.

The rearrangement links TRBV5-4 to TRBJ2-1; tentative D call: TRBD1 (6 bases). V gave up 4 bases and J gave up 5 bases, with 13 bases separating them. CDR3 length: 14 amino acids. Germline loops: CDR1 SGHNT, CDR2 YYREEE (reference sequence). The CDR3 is CASSLRNRDNEQFF. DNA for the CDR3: TGTGCCAGCAGCCTAAGGAACAGGGACAATGAGCAGTTCTTC.